This TCR beta chain stems from a study of cytomegalovirus exposure and HLA in healthy donors. Primers for the PCR totalled 60 Vbeta and 13 Jbeta. The assay was immunoSEQ multiplex PCR, and TCRdb's table has in-frame clones only and misses some. The data hold some 200,000 clones, with 65% to 85% observed a single time. As regards this clone: Antigen specificity is unknown.

Whole-study results and caveats: In vitro assays verified that a few CMV-associated chains recognized CMV antigens specifically. A missense DCLRE1C variant was associated with V- and J-gene trimming of TCR beta chains in a later analysis, and an independent cohort replicated the association. TRBV6-2, TRBV6-3 and other indistinguishable V segments were excluded. Based on reports, TCR beta sequences accurately predicted HLA-A and HLA-B alleles for most subjects.

The CDR3 covers 15 residues. V shed 4 bases, J shed 4 bases, and the junction held 8 bases outside the gene matches. Germline V CDR1 and CDR2: SGHTA, FQGNSA. The material sequenced was PBMCs. This TCR was recovered from a man aged 50 to 59 in good health and CMV-seronegative. The V gene is TRBV7-2, the J gene TRBJ2-5; 8 positions agree with TRBD1. CDR3 nucleotide sequence: TGTGCCAGCAGCTCGCAGGGGGCGCTTGTAGAGACCCAGTACTTC. Residues: CASSSQGALVETQYF.